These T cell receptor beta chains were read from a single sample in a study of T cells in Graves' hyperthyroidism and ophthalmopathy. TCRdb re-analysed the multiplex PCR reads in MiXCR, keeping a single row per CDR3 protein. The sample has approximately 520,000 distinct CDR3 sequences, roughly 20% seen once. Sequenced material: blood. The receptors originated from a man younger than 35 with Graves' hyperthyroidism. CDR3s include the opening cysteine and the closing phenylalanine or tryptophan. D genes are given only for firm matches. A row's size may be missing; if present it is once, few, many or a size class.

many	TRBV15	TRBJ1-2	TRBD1	CATSKRTGDGYTF	TGTGCCACCAGCAAACGGACAGGGGATGGCTACACCTTC
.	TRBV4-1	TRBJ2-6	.	CASSQTRGANVLTF	TGCGCCAGCAGCCAAACCAGAGGGGCCAACGTCCTGACTTTC
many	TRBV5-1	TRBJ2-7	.	CASSSSDSTREQYF	TGCGCCAGCAGCTCCTCGGACTCGACCCGGGAGCAGTACTTC
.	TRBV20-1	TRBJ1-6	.	CSARESSNSPLHF	TGCAGTGCTAGAGAGTCCAGCAATTCACCCCTCCACTTT
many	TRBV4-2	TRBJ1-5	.	CASSQETASNQPQHF	TGTGCCAGCAGCCAAGAAACCGCTAGCAATCAGCCCCAGCATTTT
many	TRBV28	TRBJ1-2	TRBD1	CASSSQGARSGYTF	TGTGCCAGCAGTTCACAGGGGGCGCGATCTGGCTACACCTTC
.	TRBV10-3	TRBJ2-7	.	CAISGHLGYSYEQYF	TGTGCCATCAGTGGCCATTTGGGGTACTCCTACGAGCAGTACTTC
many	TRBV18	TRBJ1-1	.	CASSPGQTEAFF	TGTGCCAGCTCACCCGGACAAACTGAAGCTTTCTTT
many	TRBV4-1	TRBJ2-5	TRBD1	CASSQGQGGQTQYF	TGCGCCAGCAGCCAAGGACAGGGTGGGCAGACCCAGTACTTC
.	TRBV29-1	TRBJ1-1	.	CSVGDQGLMNTEAFF	TGCAGCGTTGGGGATCAGGGATTGATGAACACTGAAGCTTTCTTT
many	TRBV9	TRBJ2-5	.	CASSVEGRRETQYF	TGTGCCAGCAGCGTAGAGGGGCGGAGAGAGACCCAGTACTTC
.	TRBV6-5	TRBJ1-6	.	CASSYGPPNSPLHF	TGTGCCAGCAGTTATGGGCCTCCCAATTCACCCCTCCACTTT
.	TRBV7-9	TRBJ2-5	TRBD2	CASSLTSAQETQYF	TGTGCCAGCAGCCTAACTAGCGCTCAAGAGACCCAGTACTTC
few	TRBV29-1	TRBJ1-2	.	CSVAIGGGSGYTF	TGCAGCGTTGCTATTGGGGGGGGCTCGGGCTACACCTTC
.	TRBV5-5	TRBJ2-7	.	CASSYPGGIYEQYF	TGTGCCAGCAGCTACCCTGGGGGAATCTACGAGCAGTACTTC
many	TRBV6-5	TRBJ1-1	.	CASSLEGLNTEAFF	TGTGCCAGCAGTCTTGAAGGGTTGAACACTGAAGCTTTCTTT
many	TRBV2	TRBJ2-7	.	CASRRDPNSYEQYF	TGTGCCAGCCGACGGGACCCCAACTCCTACGAGCAGTACTTC
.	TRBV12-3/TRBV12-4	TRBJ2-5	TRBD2	CASSSGLVPETQYF	TGTGCCAGCAGTTCCGGACTAGTCCCAGAGACCCAGTACTTC
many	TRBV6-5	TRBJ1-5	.	CASRNAPGGLNQPQHF	TGTGCCAGCAGAAACGCACCGGGGGGCCTGAATCAGCCCCAGCATTTT
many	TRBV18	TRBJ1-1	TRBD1	CASSLIRGRDTEAFF	TGTGCCAGCTCACTCATCAGGGGGCGCGACACTGAAGCTTTCTTT
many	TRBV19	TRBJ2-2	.	CASSRPTLTGELFF	TGTGCCAGTAGTAGACCGACACTGACCGGGGAGCTGTTTTTT
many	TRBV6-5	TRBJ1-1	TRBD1	CASSYLGTGIGAFF	TGTGCCAGCAGCTACCTCGGGACAGGGATTGGAGCTTTCTTT
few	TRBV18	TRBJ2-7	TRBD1	CASSFLRTGDEQYF	TGTGCCAGCTCATTTCTTCGGACAGGCGACGAGCAGTACTTC
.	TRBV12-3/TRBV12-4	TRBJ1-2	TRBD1	CASNEELLDRGNYGYTF	TGTGCCAGCAATGAGGAACTTCTGGACAGGGGAAACTATGGCTACACCTTC
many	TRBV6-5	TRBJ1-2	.	CASSPTPQGGYGYTF	TGTGCCAGCAGCCCCACCCCTCAGGGCGGATATGGCTACACCTTC
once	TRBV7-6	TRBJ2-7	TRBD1	CASSLASGTENYEQYF	TGTGCCAGCAGCTTAGCCTCCGGGACAGAGAACTACGAGCAGTACTTC
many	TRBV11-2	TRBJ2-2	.	CASGPLAGMYTGELFF	TGTGCCAGCGGACCCTTGGCGGGGATGTACACCGGGGAGCTGTTTTTT
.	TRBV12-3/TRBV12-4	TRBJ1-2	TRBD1	CASSKTEQGADGYTF	TGTGCCAGCAGCAAAACAGAACAGGGGGCGGATGGCTACACCTTC
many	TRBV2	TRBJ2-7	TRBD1	CASRRQGAVYEQYF	TGTGCCAGCCGAAGACAGGGGGCTGTCTACGAGCAGTACTTC
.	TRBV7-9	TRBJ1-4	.	CASSLRDEKLFF	TGTGCCAGCAGTCTCAGAGATGAAAAACTGTTTTTT
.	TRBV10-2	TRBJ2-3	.	CASSESRGATDTQYF	TGCGCCAGCAGTGAGTCGAGGGGGGCCACAGATACGCAGTATTTT
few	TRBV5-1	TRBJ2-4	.	CASSSGNAGVSIQYF	TGCGCCAGCAGCTCTGGGAATGCAGGGGTGAGCATTCAGTACTTC
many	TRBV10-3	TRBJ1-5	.	CAITADPQGQPQHF	TGTGCCATCACTGCCGACCCTCAGGGACAGCCCCAGCATTTT
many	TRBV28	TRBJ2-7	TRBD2	CASRIGGTKLYEQYF	TGTGCCAGCAGGATTGGCGGGACTAAACTTTACGAGCAGTACTTC
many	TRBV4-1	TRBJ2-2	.	CASSQDRAGELFF	TGCGCCAGCAGCCAAGATAGGGCCGGGGAGCTGTTTTTT
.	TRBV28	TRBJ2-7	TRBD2	CASSLSASGDSYEQYF	TGTGCCAGCAGTTTATCGGCTAGCGGGGATTCCTACGAGCAGTACTTC
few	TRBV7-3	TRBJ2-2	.	CASRRPTGPGNTGELFF	TGTGCCAGCAGACGTCCCACAGGGCCCGGGAACACCGGGGAGCTGTTTTTT
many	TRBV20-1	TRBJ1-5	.	CSARQGNQPQHF	TGCAGTGCGAGACAGGGCAATCAGCCCCAGCATTTT
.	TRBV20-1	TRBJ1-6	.	CSASAGRAPYNSPLHF	TGCAGTGCTAGTGCCGGAAGGGCGCCATATAATTCACCCCTCCACTTT
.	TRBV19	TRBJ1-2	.	CASNPGRDNYGYTF	TGTGCCAGTAACCCCGGCAGGGATAACTATGGCTACACCTTC
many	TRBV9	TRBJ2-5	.	CASTGSGQETQYF	TGTGCCAGCACGGGGAGCGGCCAAGAGACCCAGTACTTC
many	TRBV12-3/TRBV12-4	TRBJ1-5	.	CASSLRGLVKNQPQHF	TGTGCCAGCAGTTTAAGGGGATTAGTAAAGAATCAGCCCCAGCATTTT
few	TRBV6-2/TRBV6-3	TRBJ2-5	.	CASSYRGSGETQYF	TGTGCCAGCAGTTACCGGGGAAGCGGGGAGACCCAGTACTTC
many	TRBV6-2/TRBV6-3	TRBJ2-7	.	CASSSARGTYEQYF	TGTGCCAGCAGTTCCGCCCGAGGGACCTACGAGCAGTACTTC
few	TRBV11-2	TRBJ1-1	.	CASSWTTVTGKAFF	TGTGCCAGCAGCTGGACCACGGTGACAGGCAAAGCTTTCTTT
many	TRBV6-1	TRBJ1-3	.	CASSQTASGNTIYF	TGTGCCAGCAGTCAGACAGCATCTGGAAACACCATATATTTT
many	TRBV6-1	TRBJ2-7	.	CASSEESRIYEQYF	TGTGCCAGCAGTGAAGAATCAAGGATCTACGAGCAGTACTTC
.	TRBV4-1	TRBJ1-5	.	CASSQDPRTDVQPQHF	TGCGCCAGCAGCCAAGATCCTCGGACTGACGTTCAGCCCCAGCATTTT
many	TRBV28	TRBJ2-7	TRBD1	CASRARTGLYDEQYF	TGTGCCAGCAGAGCCCGGACAGGGCTTTATGACGAGCAGTACTTC
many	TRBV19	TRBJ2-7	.	CASSIGGDEQYF	TGTGCCAGTAGTATCGGAGGGGACGAGCAGTACTTC
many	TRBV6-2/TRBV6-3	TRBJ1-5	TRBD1	CASSYSRGQHNQPQHF	TGTGCCAGCAGTTACAGTCGGGGACAGCACAATCAGCCCCAGCATTTT
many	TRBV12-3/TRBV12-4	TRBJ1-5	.	CASSAWKSNQPQHF	TGTGCCAGCAGTGCGTGGAAGAGCAATCAGCCCCAGCATTTT
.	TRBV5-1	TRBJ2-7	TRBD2	CASSFTSGGANEQYF	TGCGCCAGCAGCTTTACTAGCGGGGGGGCTAACGAGCAGTACTTC
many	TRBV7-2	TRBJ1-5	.	CASSLVTDHNQPQHF	TGTGCCAGCAGCTTAGTAACAGACCACAATCAGCCCCAGCATTTT
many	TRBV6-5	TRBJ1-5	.	CASSYPRPPKNQPQHF	TGTGCCAGCAGTTACCCGAGGCCGCCCAAGAATCAGCCCCAGCATTTT